Presented here are 31 T cell receptor beta chains from one specimen sequenced in a study of shared clonotypes between healthy human individuals. Some clones are missing from TCRdb's copy, which holds only in-frame ones; the method was immunoSEQ multiplex PCR. The data show 2 million to 2.5 million clones, with just over 90% seen just once and approximately 0.4% held by the top ten. What was sequenced was naive CD4+ T cells from PBMCs. Subset reported: CD45RA+ positively selected. The receptors were gathered from a man aged 18 to 29 in good health. Some clones in this sample may be carry-over from other donors' samples.

The V gene is TRBV18, the J gene TRBJ2-1, with unresolved D. Germline loops: CDR1 KGHSH, CDR2 LQKENI. There are 15 residues in the CDR3. Deletions cut 1 base from V and 4 bases from J, with 11 bases between. The CDR3 sequence is CASSPHVGQYNEQFF. The CDR3 nucleotides read TGTGCCAGCTCACCACACGTAGGCCAATACAATGAGCAGTTCTTC.

CDR3 loop: CANGTNQHRGTDTQYF. For the CDR3, the DNA is TGCGCCAACGGGACTAATCAGCACCGAGGCACAGATACGCAGTATTTT. This chain connects TRBV10-1 to TRBJ2-3; 7 bases match TRBD2. From germline, CDR1 is WNHNN and CDR2 SYGVQD (reference sequence). The CDR3 sequence is 16 residues long. V lost 10 bases to trimming and J lost 1 base; unmatched junction nucleotides: 14.

The chain is built from TRBV29-1 and TRBJ1-2; 8 positions agree with TRBD1. With V trimmed by 4 bases and J by 6 bases, 10 bases remained unmatched. The length of the CDR3 is 14 residues. CDR1 is SQVTM, CDR2 ANQGSEA, per germline. The CDR3 region has the DNA TGCAGCGTTGCCCACAGGGGGAGTGTGGATGGCTACACCTTC. Encoded protein: CSVAHRGSVDGYTF.

The sample holds one count of this clone. It may be a read error: a sequence one base away is much more abundant. Other DNA sequences in the sample encode the same CDR3. The chain carries TRBV27 and TRBJ1-5; D call uncertain. V was clipped by 3 bases and J by 4 bases, with 4 bases between them. The CDR3 has 12 residues. Germline V CDR1 and CDR2: MNHEY, SMNVEV (reference sequence). The CDR3 loop is CASSFRNQPQHF. CDR3 coding DNA: TGTGCCAGCAGTTTTCGGAATCAGCCCCAGCATTTT.

The chain joins TRBV29-1 to TRBJ2-3; 9 bases map to TRBD1. CDR1 is SQVTM and CDR2 is ANQGSEA in the germline V gene. The trim removed 6 bases at V and 6 bases at J, leaving 13 bases unmatched. CDR3 size: 15 residues. CDR3 nucleotide sequence: TGCAGCGTCCTCATCATACAGGGGGCGGATGATACGCAGTATTTT. Protein: CSVLIIQGADDTQYF.

The V gene is TRBV5-6, the J gene TRBJ2-2; D gene uncertain. CDR3 length equals 13 residues. V dropped 1 base and J dropped 3 bases, with 4 bases sitting between them. Germline loops: CDR1 SGHDT, CDR2 YYEEEE. The CDR3 loop reads CASSLKDTGELFF. CDR3 in DNA: TGTGCCAGCAGCTTGAAGGACACCGGGGAGCTGTTTTTT. The full variable domain, its missing parts supplied by reference TRBV5-6 and TRBJ2-2, is DAGVTQSPTHLIKTRGQQVTLRCSPKSGHDTVSWYQQALGQGPQFIFQYYEEEERQRGNFPDRFSGHQFPNYSSELNVNALLLGDSALYLCASSLKDTGELFFGEGSRLTVL.

The rearrangement links TRBV30 to TRBJ2-5; unclear D gene. Germline CDR1 GTSNPN, CDR2 SVGIG (reference sequence). Trimming pared 0 bases from V and 4 bases from J, leaving 18 bases between. The CDR3 has 16 amino acids. DNA for the CDR3: TGTGCCTGGAGTGTGCCTGGTCTGGAGCTGGGAGAGACCCAGTACTTC. It yields the protein CAWSVPGLELGETQYF.

The gene calls are TRBV10-3 and TRBJ2-7; D possibly corresponds to TRBD2 (5 bases). V was trimmed by 0 bases and J by 3 bases, leaving 12 bases between them. The CDR3 length is 15 residues. In germline, CDR1 is ENHRY, CDR2 SYGVKD. The DNA for the CDR3 is TGTGCCATCAGTGAGTCAGTAGTAGCGCGCTACGAGCAGTACTTC. Amino acids: CAISESVVARYEQYF.

Of note for this clone: The sample holds other DNA sequences that translate to the same CDR3. The chain joins TRBV30 to TRBJ2-4, with D perhaps TRBD2 (6 bases). V was shortened by 2 bases and J by 1 base, with 6 bases between the two germline ends. This CDR3 has 13 residues. The V gene's germline CDR1 is GTSNPN and CDR2 SVGIG (reference sequence). As DNA, the CDR3 is TGTGCCTGGAGTCGGGGGGCCAAAAACATTCAGTACTTC. It codes for CAWSRGAKNIQYF.

The V and J genes are TRBV9 and TRBJ2-1; TRBD2 matches 8 bases. Germline CDR1 SGDLS, CDR2 YYNGEE. This CDR3 region has 15 residues. With V trimmed by 0 bases and J by 7 bases, 6 bases remained unmatched. DNA of the CDR3: TGTGCCAGCAGCGTAGCCGGGAGGGGAAGGAATGAGCAGTTCTTC. Translated: CASSVAGRGRNEQFF.

V is TRBV7-9 and J is TRBJ1-2, with D possibly matching TRBD1 (5 bases). The germline V gene has CDR1 SEHNR and CDR2 FQNEAQ (reference sequence). Trimming removed 9 bases at V and 4 bases at J, with 12 bases between. The CDR3 is 12 residues long. CDR3 residues: CASRGEGYGYTF. The DNA for the CDR3 is TGTGCCAGTAGAGGGGAGGGCTATGGCTACACCTTC.

The rearrangement uses TRBV4-3 and TRBJ2-1; 9 nucleotides match TRBD2. The CDR3 spans 20 residues. V shed 0 bases and J 1 base; nucleotides not matched to a gene: 13. CDR1 LGHNA and CDR2 YSLEER come from the germline V gene. The CDR3 DNA is TGCGCCAGCAGCCAAGAGGTCCCCCGGGCTAGCGGGGTATCCTACAATGAGCAGTTCTTC. This translates into CASSQEVPRASGVSYNEQFF.

This clone was detected only once. The identical CDR3 is also encoded by other nucleotide sequences in the sample. As DNA, the CDR3 is TGCGCCAGCAGCTCGGGACTAGCGGAGACCCAGTACTTC. It is translated as CASSSGLAETQYF. The V call is TRBV5-1, the J call TRBJ2-5; the match to TRBD2 covers 10 bases. Per the germline V gene, CDR1 is SGHRS and CDR2 is YFSETQ. The CDR3 runs to 13 residues. V lost 3 bases, J lost 5 bases, and 1 base stayed unmatched.

The V gene is TRBV28, the J gene TRBJ1-2, with D uncertain. Trimming shortened V by 7 bases and J by 5 bases, and 11 bases separated the two germline ends. The germline gives CDR1 MDHEN, CDR2 SYDVKM. There are 12 residues in the CDR3. This chain's CDR3 is CASTTREYGYTF. CDR3 bases: TGTGCCAGCACCACCCGGGAGTATGGCTACACCTTC.

The chain recombines TRBV28 with TRBJ2-2; the match to TRBD1 covers 9 bases. The CDR3 is made up of 15 amino acids. Germline CDR1 is MDHEN and CDR2 is SYDVKM. Trimming took 7 bases from V and 6 from J; bases not matched to a gene: 9. This CDR3 reads CASTPGQGLAGELFF. In nucleotides, the CDR3 is TGTGCCAGCACCCCAGGACAGGGGCTGGCCGGGGAGCTGTTTTTT.

CDR3 nucleotide sequence: TGTGCCTGGAGTCGGGGACAGAGCTACGAGCAGTACTTC. Its protein product is CAWSRGQSYEQYF. The chain employs TRBV30 and TRBJ2-7; 7 nucleotides align to TRBD1. CDR1 is GTSNPN, CDR2 SVGIG, per germline (reference sequence). J was trimmed by 3 bases and V by 2 bases; bases with no gene match: 4. The CDR3 runs to 13 residues.

This clone came up a few times. The same CDR3 is also encoded by other DNA sequences in this sample. The chain uses TRBV18 and TRBJ2-7, with 8 bases aligning to TRBD1. Germline V gives CDR1 KGHSH, CDR2 LQKENI. Unmatched junction bases numbered 4, after V lost 3 bases and J lost 6 bases. The CDR3 runs to 13 residues. The CDR3: CASSPLDRAEQYF. In DNA, the CDR3 is TGTGCCAGCTCACCTCTGGACAGGGCCGAGCAGTACTTC.

The V gene is TRBV2, the J gene TRBJ2-1; 7 nucleotides match TRBD2. Germline assignment: CDR1 SNHLY and CDR2 FYNNEI. J lost 4 bases, V lost 7 bases, and 7 bases had no gene match. This CDR3 spans 14 amino acids. The DNA of the CDR3 is TGTGCCAGCACGGAGCTAGCGGAATACAATGAGCAGTTCTTC. It specifies CASTELAEYNEQFF.

V gene TRBV11-2 combines with J gene TRBJ2-1; 7 bases agree with TRBD2. The CDR3 runs to 16 residues. In germline, CDR1 is SGHAT, CDR2 FQNNGV. The ends lost 0 bases at V and 7 bases at J; junction bases unmatched: 9. CDR3 nucleotide sequence: TGTGCCAGCAGCTTAGATTACGGGGGGAGTGGGAATGAGCAGTTCTTC. Its protein product is CASSLDYGGSGNEQFF.

J is TRBJ2-2 and V is TRBV19; 7 bases are a match to TRBD2. The germline V gene has CDR1 LNHDA and CDR2 SQIVND (reference sequence). This CDR3 comprises 15 residues. J gave up 2 bases and V 3 bases, and 3 bases lay outside the gene matches. CDR3 in DNA: TGTGCCAGTAGTATTTGGGGACTAAACACCGGGGAGCTGTTTTTT. This encodes CASSIWGLNTGELFF.

CDR3 protein: CASSPTGGGVDGGYTF. The CDR3 region has the DNA TGTGCCAGCTCCCCGACAGGGGGCGGGGTTGACGGTGGCTACACCTTC. The rearrangement uses TRBV18 and TRBJ1-2; TRBD1 aligns across 10 bases. The germline gives CDR1 KGHSH, CDR2 LQKENI. The CDR3 is 16 amino acids. V lost 6 bases and J lost 7; bases outside the gene matches: 14. Together with reference TRBV18 and TRBJ1-2, the CDR3 gives the full variable domain: NAGVMQNPRHLVRRRGQEARLRCSPMKGHSHVYWYRQLPEEGLKFMVYLQKENIIDESGMPKERFSAEFPKEGPSILRIQQVVRGDSAAYFCASSPTGGGVDGGYTFGSGTRLTVV.

The rearrangement links TRBV4-1 to TRBJ2-5, with 9 bases identical to TRBD2. The CDR3 covers 16 residues. Germline V gene sequence: CDR1 MGHRA, CDR2 YSYEKL. Trimming removed 4 bases from V and 5 bases from J; junction bases left unmatched: 11. In nucleotides, the CDR3 is TGCGCCAGCAGCCCCGGGGCGGGAGGGCCCGATGAGACCCAGTACTTC. Protein: CASSPGAGGPDETQYF.

This chain links TRBV5-3 with TRBJ2-2; D might be TRBD2 (6 bases). TRBV5-3 is recorded as an ORF, its role being uncertain. CDR3 length: 17 residues. V dropped 5 bases and J dropped 10 bases, with 27 bases sitting between them. The CDR3 reads CARSFPRASEEVEELFF. CDR3 sequence (DNA): TGTGCCAGAAGTTTTCCGCGGGCTAGCGAAGAAGTAGAGGAGCTGTTTTTT.

This rearrangement joins TRBV19 to TRBJ1-2; TRBD1 might be the D (5 bases). The germline V and J ends were trimmed by 0 bases and 3 bases, with 14 bases remaining between them. The CDR3 contains 16 residues. Germline values: CDR1 LNHDA, CDR2 SQIVND (reference sequence). CDR3 sequence reads: CASSIDGRRDHYGYTF. The CDR3, as DNA: TGTGCCAGTAGTATAGATGGGCGCAGGGACCACTATGGCTACACCTTC.

About this clone: An end of the junction does not agree with germline; a read error may underlie this. V and J are TRBV13 and TRBJ2-5; D possibly corresponds to TRBD2 (6 bases). From germline, CDR1 is PRHDT and CDR2 FYEKMQ (reference sequence). CDR3 size: 14 residues. In nucleotides, the CDR3 is TGTGTCAGCAGCACTCAGGGATCCGGGGGGACCCAGTACTTC. This codes for CVSSTQGSGGTQYF.

The chain combines TRBV28 with TRBJ1-5, with D possibly matching TRBD1 (5 bases). The CDR3 totals 16 residues. Germline CDR1 is MDHEN and CDR2 is SYDVKM. V lost 4 bases to trimming and J lost 4 bases, with 17 bases between them. CDR3 DNA: TGTGCCAGCAGTTCCGCCGCAGGGCTCGATAATCAGCCCCAGCATTTT. Translation: CASSSAAGLDNQPQHF.

The chain couples TRBV6-1 to TRBJ2-1, with a tentative D call TRBD1 (6 bases). The V end lost 4 bases, the J end lost 7 bases, and 14 bases lay between the germline ends. The germline gives CDR1 MNHNS, CDR2 SASEGT. The CDR3 length is 14 residues. The CDR3 is CASSGPGRGNEQFF. CDR3 sequence (DNA): TGTGCCAGCAGTGGGCCCGGCAGGGGTAATGAGCAGTTCTTC.

The chain recombines TRBV30 with TRBJ1-1; 7 nucleotides match TRBD1. From germline, CDR1 is GTSNPN and CDR2 SVGIG (reference sequence). CDR3 size: 13 residues. J gave up 9 bases and V 1 base, and 8 bases lay outside the gene matches. The CDR3 is CAWSGATGLKAFF. CDR3 in DNA: TGTGCCTGGAGTGGGGCGACAGGGTTAAAAGCTTTCTTT.

V usage is TRBV4-2 and J usage is TRBJ2-3; possible D gene TRBD1, 6 bases. This CDR3 comprises 15 residues. Germline V gives CDR1 LGHNA, CDR2 YNFKEQ. Trimming took 1 base from V and 0 from J, leaving 8 bases between them. CDR3 bases: TGTGCCAGCAGCCAAGTGGACAGCAGCACAGATACGCAGTATTTT. This sequence encodes CASSQVDSSTDTQYF.

This rearrangement joins TRBV7-2 to TRBJ2-1, with D perhaps matching TRBD2 (6 bases). Germline V gene data show CDR1 as SGHTA and CDR2 as FQGNSA. CDR3 size: 15 residues. Trimming removed 2 bases from V and 6 bases from J, with 14 bases in between. The DNA of the CDR3 is TGTGCCAGCAGCTTAAGGTCTAGCGTCCGCAATGAGCAGTTCTTC. Translation: CASSLRSSVRNEQFF.

This clone showed up just once. The CDR3 region is CASSIFRGRTNEKLFF. CDR3 in DNA: TGTGCCAGTAGTATTTTTAGAGGGCGAACTAATGAAAAACTGTTTTTT. The chain couples TRBV19 to TRBJ1-4, with D unresolved. Germline lookup yields CDR1 LNHDA and CDR2 SQIVND (reference sequence). V was trimmed by 3 bases and J by 1 base, leaving 12 bases between them. The CDR3 spans 16 residues.